This T cell receptor beta chain was sequenced for a study of T cell changes during pregnancy in multiple sclerosis. Generated by immunoSEQ multiplex PCR, the TCRdb table keeps only in-frame clones and is missing some. Seen here are just over 50,000 clones, 80% to 95% observed once, and the top ten hold around 0.5%. The CDR3 has 14 residues. CDR1 and CDR2 (germline): MNHEY, SVGAGI. V lost 6 bases, J lost 2 bases, and 4 bases stayed unmatched. This receptor was identified in a female donor with multiple sclerosis, enrolled in a pregnancy study. The genes are TRBV6-5 and TRBJ2-5; 9 positions match TRBD1. This specimen consisted of CD4+ T cells from peripheral blood mononuclear cells, obtained after pregnancy. For the CDR3, the DNA is TGTGCCAGCAGGGGGACAGGGAAACAAGAGACCCAGTACTTC. The encoded protein is CASRGTGKQETQYF.